The clone carrying this T cell receptor beta chain was counted at least ten times. Its target is unknown. TCRdb passed the multiplex PCR reads through MiXCR, listing each CDR3 protein once. The table lists about 130,000 distinct CDR3 sequences, around 20% of them singletons. The lymph nodes were axillary draining lymph nodes from breast cancer patients. The sample comes from a study of breast tumors, draining lymph nodes, adjacent tissues. Overall study results and limits: Data fit most tumor T cells coming from lymph node, expanding in tumor. That most tumor T cells come from lymph nodes remained unproven. Tumors had less TCR diversity than lymph nodes, more than nontumor tissue.

Deletions cut 8 bases from V and 5 bases from J, with 15 bases between. The CDR3 loop spans 12 amino acids. Germline V gene lookup returns CDR1 DFQATT and CDR2 SNEGSKA (reference sequence). This TCR was recovered from a female donor with breast cancer. Some clones in this sample may be carry-over from other donors' samples. The material sequenced was axillary lymph node tissue. The chain links TRBV20-1 to TRBJ2-5; the D gene is possibly TRBD2 (5 bases). CDR3 loop: CSTSDLGETQYF. The CDR3 DNA is TGCAGTACCTCGGACTTGGGGGAGACCCAGTACTTC.